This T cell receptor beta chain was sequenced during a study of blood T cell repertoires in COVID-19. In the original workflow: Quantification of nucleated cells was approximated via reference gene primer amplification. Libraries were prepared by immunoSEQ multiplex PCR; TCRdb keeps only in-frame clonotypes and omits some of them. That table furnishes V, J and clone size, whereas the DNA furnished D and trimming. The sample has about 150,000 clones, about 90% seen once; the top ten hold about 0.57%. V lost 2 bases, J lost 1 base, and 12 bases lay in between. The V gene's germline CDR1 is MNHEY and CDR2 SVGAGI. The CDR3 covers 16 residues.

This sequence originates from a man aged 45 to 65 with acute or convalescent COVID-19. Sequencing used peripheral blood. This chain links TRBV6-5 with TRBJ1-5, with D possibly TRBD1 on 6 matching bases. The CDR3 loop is CASSYLGGVSNQPQHF. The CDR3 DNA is TGTGCCAGCAGTTACCTAGGGGGGGTGAGCAATCAGCCCCAGCATTTT.